This T cell receptor beta chain was found in a study of cytomegalovirus exposure and HLA in healthy donors. V was clipped by 6 bases and J by 8 bases; unmatched bases: 7. The CDR3 extends over 14 amino acids. The V gene's germline CDR1 is SNHLY and CDR2 FYNNEI. Both 60 Vbeta primers and 13 Jbeta primers went into the PCR. Some clones are missing from TCRdb's copy, which holds only in-frame ones; the method was immunoSEQ multiplex PCR. The sample records some 200,000 clones, more than 75% being singletons. Sample: PBMCs. The clonotype originates from a woman aged 18-29 years in good health and CMV-seronegative. The chain employs TRBV2 and TRBJ2-1, with 10 bases lining up with TRBD1. The CDR3, as DNA: TGTGCCAGCAGGATGCTAGGACAGGGGGATGAGCAGTTCTTC. This translates into CASRMLGQGDEQFF.